This entry concerns a single T cell receptor (beta chain). There is no known antigen for this receptor. Base-call qualities are not available, and no considerably larger clone is one nucleotide away. This specimen belongs to a study of cytomegalovirus exposure and HLA in healthy donors (dated by TCRdb to about 2017). For context, the study as a whole: In an earlier analysis of under 750 of the donors, less than 350 Gb of sequence data and some 120 million unique TCR beta sequences from approximately 180 million T cells were reported. Approximately 300 gigabases of sequencing data and 70 million to 100 million unique TCR sequences made up an early release that covered nearly 650 HLA-typed donors. Of the roughly 410 genotyped donors, 81% were placed in the genetic ancestry cluster associated with self-reported Caucasian donors. The study aimed to test whether cataloging public T cell receptors could reveal signatures of past pathogen exposure. Using immunosequencing, the study profiled T cell repertoires from about 610 subjects and related those repertoires to cytomegalovirus serostatus. In addition to the first cohort of approximately 650 subjects, a separate validation cohort of approximately 130 different subjects was used. The study combined high-throughput TCR immunosequencing, statistical association of individual TCRs with disease status, and machine learning to predict cytomegalovirus infection status. A later analysis re-examined previously published TCR beta repertoires from just over 650 donors and added high-resolution HLA genotyping to investigate patterns of TCR occurrence. Rather than using new phenotypic data, the later analysis identified candidate immune exposures from TCR beta sequences and from how often those sequences occurred across donors. To decide whether each TCR beta V gene segment behaved as functional or pseudogenic, an earlier analysis of several hundred of the donors relied on high-throughput TCR beta sequencing. Donor age, sex, ethnicity and CMV serostatus were compiled together with the repertoire data. Genome-wide SNP genotypes for about three fifths of the roughly 700 donors were used in a later genetic analysis, which treated that subset as a discovery cohort. All discovery cohort repertoires had been generated using a single sequencing platform. HLA typing included class I and class II loci at four-digit resolution. Typing coverage differed by locus: A, B, C, DRB1 and DQB1 were typed in roughly 629-630 donors, DQA1 in 522, DPA1 in around 580, and DPB1 in approximately 450. Four or five DR-DQ haplotypes were treated as single units for association and clustering because of strong linkage in the cohort. On average, about 200,000 unique TCR beta nucleotide sequences were sequenced per donor among a few hundred genotyped donors of the cohort, with around 19% of those sequences being non-productive.

Findings and caveats that apply to the study as a whole: Most TCR sequences were seen in very few donors, while some public TCRs were found in many individuals. In an earlier analysis of more than 450 of the donors, most TCR beta V segments were observed in productive rearrangements about 87% or about 30% of the time, broadly matching IMGT annotations. In a later genetic analysis, fewer N-insertions in productive TCRs were reported among donors in an Asian-associated ancestry cluster than the roughly 700-donor mean. Because HLA typing was unavailable for some donors at each locus, only the typed subset was used in association tests. Most CMV-associated TCR beta chains appeared to be HLA-restricted in a later analysis, and the HLA associations seemed to be driven largely by CMV exposure. Because counts were too low, more than 15 rarely observed V segments, including chromosome 9 orphons, were excluded from the earlier analysis of around 640 of the donors. Roughly uniform sequencing depth across donors was assumed in presence/absence analyses, although this assumption may not hold. A later analysis reported that several top co-occurrence clusters appeared linked to parvovirus B19, influenza, CMV and Epstein-Barr virus. A further reported finding was that TCR beta sequences accurately predicted the HLA-A and HLA-B alleles for most subjects in the first cohort. Three of the identified cytomegalovirus-associated TCR beta chains were confirmed in vitro to be specific for cytomegalovirus antigens. The classifier was reported to diagnose cytomegalovirus status with high specificity and sensitivity in both the original cohort and the validation cohort. The study gave a list of 150 to 200 TCR beta chains associated with cytomegalovirus. A cluster of highly shared sequence variants was judged likely to be a technical artifact of the sequencing pipeline. When HLA alleles, especially DR and DQ, strongly co-occurred, TCR associations were difficult to assign to individual alleles. Compared with equally common non-associated chains, HLA-associated TCR beta chains in a later analysis were more clonally expanded and had lower generation probabilities. A later analysis associated about 17,000 TCR beta sequences with specific HLA alleles at a false discovery rate of 0.05. Linkage disequilibrium might explain the correlated functional status among segregating V segments, but an unknown experimental factor could not be ruled out. The only immune exposure information available for the cohort was CMV serostatus. V-gene and J-gene trimming of TCR beta chains was associated with a missense DCLRE1C variant in a later genetic analysis, and the association was replicated in an independent cohort. Only TCR beta chains were sequenced in this cohort, and the absence of alpha or paired-chain data limited detectable features. According to a later analysis, TCR association rates differed among HLA loci, with DRB1 alleles showing the most associated TCRs and HLA-C alleles showing the fewest. It was suggested by the authors that the approach could potentially be generalized to other disease states and immunological phenotypes.

The cohort consisted of 650 to 850 healthy bone marrow donors. Cohort members were all nominally healthy when sampled, although unrecorded immune exposures were likely present. The donor was CMV seronegative and was included in the group of hundreds of seronegative cohort members. Every donor gave a peripheral blood sample, and the peripheral blood mononuclear cells from that sample were used for TCR beta sequencing. Genomic DNA was extracted from the blood cell samples with the Qiagen DNeasy Blood Extraction Kit. Library generation was performed with the immunoSEQ multiplex PCR assay. For the multiplex PCR, a mixture combining 60 forward primers for TCR Vbeta segments and 13 reverse primers for TCR Jbeta segments was used. The CDR3 region of rearranged TCR beta genes was amplified from genomic DNA by a multiplex PCR assay. The amplified TCR beta libraries were sequenced on the Illumina HiSeq System as 87-base-pair reads. In the original analysis: Across the 600 to 700 repertoires, a later analysis counted around 80 million unique TCR beta chains, some 11 million of which were shared by at least two donors. A nearest-neighbor algorithm error-corrected the raw reads and collapsed the reads into unique sequences, merging closely related sequences to remove PCR and sequencing errors. To assign V, D and J gene segments, CDR3 sequences were aligned to IMGT reference sequences. Each retained sequence needed at least a six-nucleotide match to both a V gene segment and a J gene segment. A rearrangement was called productive if the CDR3 had no stop codons and remained in frame with V and J, and every other rearrangement was called non-productive. Following IMGT convention, CDR3 was defined as the stretch from the second conserved V-encoded cysteine up to the conserved J-encoded phenylalanine. The earlier analysis of fewer than 750 of the donors excluded sequences that lacked an unambiguous match to a single V gene segment. In an earlier analysis of approximately 560 of the donors, a V segment was called functional when productive rearrangements were above 56.7%, and segregating when the standard deviation between donors exceeded 5%. A statistical classification framework was built to diagnose cytomegalovirus status from the catalog of TCR beta chain sequences. A later analysis assigned V and J genes by comparing TCR nucleotide sequences with IMGT/GENE-DB human TR gene sequences. A later analysis assigned CDR3 sequences and most-parsimonious VDJ recombination scenarios with the TCRdist pipeline. A later analysis defined each TCR beta chain by its CDR3 amino acid sequence plus V-gene family, and excluded reads lacking a unique V-gene family. A later analysis removed over 500 highly shared, low-generation-probability nucleotide sequences to deal with suspected cross-contamination and a sequencing artifact. In a later analysis, a clonal expansion index for each public chain was calculated from normalized within-repertoire ranks of inferred template counts. A later analysis computed generation probabilities with a VDJ recombination model fitted to out-of-frame rearrangements, and checked the results against IGoR. In a later analysis, hypergeometric tests were used to score TCR-TCR, TCR-HLA and TCR-CMV co-occurrence, with a repertoire-size bias correction applied to TCR pairs. A later analysis estimated false discovery rates by permuting HLA or CMV assignments 20 times. A later analysis grouped co-occurring TCRs with DBSCAN, adding TCRdist sequence similarity when clustering within HLA-allele-positive subsets. Repertoires with fewer than 30,000 or more than 120,000 public chains were left out of co-occurrence clustering, as were about 5 repertoires with anomalous nucleotide sharing. Drawn from immuneACCESS, this table holds only the in-frame rearrangements with V and J called that TCRdb kept. Clones are partly lost; checked studies trace under half to an unresolved V gene and leave the rest unexplained. V, J and clone size derive from that table, while D and trimming were established from the DNA sequence. The sample table lists around 98,000 clones, around 67% of them with a count of one. The ten largest clones represent 2.5% of the sample.

The sample taken for sequencing was PBMCs. This TCR derives from a man aged 50 to 60 in good health and CMV-seronegative.

The CDR3 is CASSSVQGYSGANVLTF. The DNA reads TGCGCCAGCAGCTCTGTGCAGGGATACTCTGGGGCCAACGTCCTGACTTTC. The rearrangement joined TRBV5-1 to TRBJ2-6; D gene: possibly TRBD1, on 5 matching bases. CDR1 and CDR2 were assigned from the germline V gene as SGHRS and YFSETQ. From its cysteine to its phenylalanine, the CDR3 spans 17 amino acids. The read is trimmed to its CDR3 DNA, 51 bases read in frame from base 1. V is shortened by 3 bases, J by 0 bases, and the region joining them spans 13 bases.